One and the same sample provided the 19 T cell receptor beta chains below, sequenced in a study of OX40 agonist ivuxolimab in advanced cancers. Sequencing used immunoSEQ multiplex PCR; TCRdb keeps in-frame clones, though not all of them. The profile covers more than 45,000 clones, with more than 70% appearing a single time and 2% to 3% taken by the ten largest. Sample: CD4+ or CD8+ T cells sorted from blood, taken in a trial of the OX40 agonist ivuxolimab. The receptors originated from an adult with an advanced solid tumor such as melanoma, head and neck, liver or kidney cancer.

This clone was seen just once. This chain joins TRBV6-6 and TRBJ2-5; 7 bases agree with TRBD2. With V trimmed by 0 bases and J by 4 bases, 2 bases remained unmatched. This CDR3 spans 14 amino acids. Germline CDR1 and CDR2: MNHNY and SVGAGI (reference sequence). CDR3 in amino acids: CASSYSGGRETQYF. The CDR3 DNA is TGTGCCAGCAGTTACTCGGGAGGGCGAGAGACCCAGTACTTC.

There are a few counts of this clone. V and J are TRBV6-1 and TRBJ2-5, with D possibly being TRBD1 (6 bases). CDR1 and CDR2 from the germline V gene are MNHNS and SASEGT. V was trimmed by 7 bases and J by 1 base, leaving 13 bases between them. The length of the CDR3 is 14 residues. The CDR3 nucleotides are TGTGCCAGCAAGGAGGTAGGGGGCCAAGAGACCCAGTACTTC. Residues: CASKEVGGQETQYF.

This clone was seen a few times. This chain joins TRBV28 and TRBJ1-6; 7 nucleotides agree with TRBD1. CDR1 and CDR2 (germline): MDHEN, SYDVKM. The CDR3 extends over 14 amino acids. Unmatched junction bases numbered 1, after V lost 3 bases and J lost 5 bases. In nucleotides, the CDR3 is TGTGCCAGCAGTTTGGGGACAGATAATTCACCCCTCCACTTT. This encodes CASSLGTDNSPLHF.

The J gene is TRBJ1-3, the V gene TRBV14; TRBD1 is a possible D gene (5 bases). This CDR3 contains 15 residues. CDR1 and CDR2 from the germline V gene are SGHDN and FVKESK. Trimming pared 1 base from V and 4 bases from J, leaving 11 bases between. The CDR3 DNA sequence: TGTGCCAGCAGCCAAGGCCGGGGCCCGGGAAACACCATATATTTT. Encoded protein: CASSQGRGPGNTIYF.

The chain recombines TRBV5-4 with TRBJ2-3; the D gene could be TRBD1 or TRBD2 (6 bases each). Trimming removed 0 bases at V and 5 bases at J, with 7 bases between. This CDR3 comprises 13 residues. Germline lookup yields CDR1 SGHNT and CDR2 YYREEE (reference sequence). Here the CDR3 reads CASSLEGGDTQYF. In DNA, the CDR3 is TGTGCCAGCAGCTTGGAGGGGGGAGATACGCAGTATTTT.

The rearrangement links TRBV6-6 to TRBJ1-1, with D possibly TRBD1 on 5 matching bases. Trimming left V 4 bases short and J 4 bases short, with 7 bases between. This CDR3 spans 12 amino acids. CDR1 is MNHNY and CDR2 is SVGAGI in the germline V gene (reference sequence). The CDR3 DNA reads TGTGCCAGCAGTTTTGGGGGCACTGAAGCTTTCTTT. This gives the protein CASSFGGTEAFF.

On this clone: The DNA is left out, because the CDR3 cannot be placed on it with certainty; the CDR3 is given as TCRdb lists it. This chain links TRBV21-1 with TRBJ2-1. TRBV21-1 counts as a pseudogene. The CDR3 sequence runs 22 residues, both termini included. The CDR3 is CASSKVGTGTTNRETHYNEQFF.

The rearrangement links TRBV5-4 to TRBJ2-5; 8 positions match TRBD2. The CDR3 consists of 16 residues. Germline-derived CDR1 and CDR2 are SGHNT and YYREEE (reference sequence). The ends lost 0 bases at V and 6 bases at J; junction bases unmatched: 10. CDR3 nucleotide sequence: TGTGCCAGCAGCTTGGAAGGGACTAGGGGTATGAAGACCCAGTACTTC. Residues: CASSLEGTRGMKTQYF.

This sequence joins TRBV5-1 and TRBJ2-3, with D hard to call. The CDR3 has 14 amino acids. Germline V gene lookup returns CDR1 SGHRS and CDR2 YFSETQ. V lost 2 bases to trimming and J lost 4 bases, with 11 bases between them. Written as DNA, the CDR3 is TGCGCCAGCAGCTTATGGTCTGGGTCAGATACGCAGTATTTT. Its translation: CASSLWSGSDTQYF.

The rearrangement links TRBV6-1 to TRBJ1-1, with 11 bases matching TRBD1. J gave up 5 bases and V 6 bases, and 8 bases lay outside the gene matches. Germline CDR1 reads MNHNS; CDR2 reads SASEGT. There are 15 residues in the CDR3. In DNA form, the CDR3 reads TGTGCCAGCAGACGGACAGGGGGCGCGGAGACTGAAGCTTTCTTT. This sequence encodes CASRRTGGAETEAFF.

The chain uses TRBV6-1 and TRBJ1-1; 8 bases match TRBD1. Germline assignment: CDR1 MNHNS and CDR2 SASEGT. J was trimmed by 0 bases and V by 1 base; bases with no gene match: 7. The CDR3 spans 17 residues. This CDR3 is CASSEGTGFGMNTEAFF. CDR3 coding DNA: TGTGCCAGCAGTGAAGGGACAGGGTTCGGGATGAACACTGAAGCTTTCTTT.

The chain employs TRBV9 and TRBJ2-7, with 12 bases matching TRBD2. The CDR3 consists of 15 residues. V lost 3 bases, J lost 6 bases, and 7 bases stayed unmatched. From germline, CDR1 is SGDLS and CDR2 YYNGEE. The CDR3 here is CASSARTSGAGEQYF. In nucleotides, the CDR3 is TGTGCCAGCAGCGCCAGGACTAGCGGGGCGGGCGAGCAGTACTTC.

This chain links TRBV4-1 with TRBJ1-3; D is perhaps TRBD1 (6 bases). The V gene lost 2 bases and the J gene lost 2 bases, with 10 bases spanning the gap. Germline lookup yields CDR1 MGHRA and CDR2 YSYEKL. CDR3 length: 15 amino acids. The CDR3 loop reads CASSQQQGAGNTIYF. CDR3 DNA: TGCGCCAGCAGCCAACAACAGGGAGCTGGAAACACCATATATTTT.

The chain recombines TRBV4-1 with TRBJ2-3; D is uncertain. Trimming removed 6 bases from V and 5 bases from J, with 6 bases in between. The CDR3 is made up of 11 amino acids. The germline gives CDR1 MGHRA, CDR2 YSYEKL. CDR3 in amino acids: CASRSRDTQYF. Here the CDR3 DNA reads TGCGCCAGCAGGAGTCGAGATACGCAGTATTTT.

The chain links TRBV19 to TRBJ2-7, with 7 bases matching TRBD2. Per the germline V gene, CDR1 is LNHDA and CDR2 is SQIVND (reference sequence). With 2 bases clipped from V and 2 bases from J, the junction kept 3 bases outside the gene matches. The CDR3 consists of 14 residues. CDR3 protein: CASSIRAGTYEQYF. As DNA, the CDR3 is TGTGCCAGTAGTATAAGAGCGGGGACCTACGAGCAGTACTTC. The full variable domain, its missing parts supplied by reference TRBV19 and TRBJ2-7, is DGGITQSPKYLFRKEGQNVTLSCEQNLNHDAMYWYRQDPGQGLRLIYYSQIVNDFQKGDIAEGYSVSREKKESFPLTVTSAQKNPTAFYLCASSIRAGTYEQYFGPGTRLTVT.

This rearrangement joins TRBV2 to TRBJ1-5; D might be TRBD1 (5 bases). In germline, CDR1 is SNHLY, CDR2 FYNNEI. This CDR3 region has 13 residues. The ends were cut back, 3 bases at V and 7 bases at J, with 10 bases in the middle. CDR3 protein: CASSEQGEQPQHF. The DNA of the CDR3 is TGTGCCAGCAGTGAGCAGGGAGAACAGCCCCAGCATTTT. Full variable domain (missing parts from reference TRBV2 and TRBJ1-5): EPEVTQTPSHQVTQMGQEVILRCVPISNHLYFYWYRQILGQKVEFLVSFYNNEISEKSEIFDDQFSVERPDGSNFTLKIRSTKLEDSAMYFCASSEQGEQPQHFGDGTRLSIL.

A single count supports this clone. The rearrangement links TRBV7-3 to TRBJ2-5; 7 bases map to TRBD2. Germline CDR1 SGHTA, CDR2 FQGTGA. CDR3 size: 14 residues. After removal of 2 bases from V and 4 bases from J, the junction contained 4 bases not matched to a gene. The CDR3 DNA reads TGTGCCAGCAGCTTACGGACTAGGGGAGAGACCCAGTACTTC. Translation: CASSLRTRGETQYF.

This clone was detected only once. The chain combines TRBV6-5 with TRBJ1-5; no clear D. This CDR3 has 13 amino acids. The germline V and J ends were trimmed by 8 bases and 2 bases, with 10 bases remaining between them. CDR1 is MNHEY, CDR2 SVGAGI, per germline. CDR3 amino acids: CASRVRGNQPQHF. The DNA for the CDR3 is TGTGCCAGCCGGGTCAGAGGCAATCAGCCCCAGCATTTT.

J is TRBJ2-3 and V is TRBV5-1; D gene unclear. V was cut by 0 bases and J by 2 bases, with 10 bases left in between. Germline CDR1 is SGHRS and CDR2 is YFSETQ. CDR3 length: 15 residues. The CDR3 sequence: CASSLEIRFTDTQYF. For the CDR3, the DNA is TGCGCCAGCAGCTTGGAAATTAGATTCACAGATACGCAGTATTTT.